This T cell receptor (beta chain) was recorded in a study of blood T cell repertoires in COVID-19. This clone was seen a handful of times. Per the original methods: Nucleated cell counts were estimated from reference gene primer amplification. Method: immunoSEQ multiplex PCR; TCRdb's copy keeps in-frame clones and lacks some. V and J calls and clone size are those listed in that table; D and trimming were worked out from the DNA. The sample records fewer than 250,000 clones, 70% to 85% being singletons. CDR1 is LGHDT, CDR2 YNNKEL, per germline (reference sequence). This CDR3 has 14 residues. Trimming removed 4 bases from V and 6 bases from J; junction bases left unmatched: 3.

The TCR originated in a woman older than 75 with acute or convalescent COVID-19. The chain uses TRBV3-1 (or the pseudogene TRBV3-2) and TRBJ2-1; 10 bases fit TRBD1. The sequenced sample was peripheral blood. This CDR3 reads CASSPWTGGNEQFF. The CDR3 bases are TGTGCCAGCAGCCCCTGGACAGGGGGCAATGAGCAGTTCTTC.